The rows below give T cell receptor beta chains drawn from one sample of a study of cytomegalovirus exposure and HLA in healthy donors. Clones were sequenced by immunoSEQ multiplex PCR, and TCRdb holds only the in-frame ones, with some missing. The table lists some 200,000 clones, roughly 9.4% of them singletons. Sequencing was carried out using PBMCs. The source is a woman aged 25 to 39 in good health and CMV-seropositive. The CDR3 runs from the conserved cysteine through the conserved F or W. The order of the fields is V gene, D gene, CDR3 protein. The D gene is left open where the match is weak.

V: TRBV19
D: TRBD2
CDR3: CASTRLAVNTGELFF

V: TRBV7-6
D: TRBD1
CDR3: CASSQGTGSYEQYF

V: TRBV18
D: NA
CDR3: CASSAGVRTEAFF

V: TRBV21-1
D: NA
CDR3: CASSKGTAQYF

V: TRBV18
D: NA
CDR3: CASSPDYAPDEQFF

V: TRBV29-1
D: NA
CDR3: CSVEYGGMGGDTQYF

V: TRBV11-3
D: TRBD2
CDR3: CASSSSGRMGADTQYF

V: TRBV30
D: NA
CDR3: CAWSGLSYEQYF

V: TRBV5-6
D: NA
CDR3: CASNLDRYQETQYF

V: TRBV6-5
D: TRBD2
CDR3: CASSYPLAEQETQYF

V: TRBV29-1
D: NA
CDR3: CSVGTVGWTEAFF

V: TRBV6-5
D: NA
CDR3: CASSYFGQGGTGELFF

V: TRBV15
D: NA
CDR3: CATQARVGQPQHF

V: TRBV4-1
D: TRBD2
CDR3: CASSQATGTSGFYEQYF

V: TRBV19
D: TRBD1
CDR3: CASSRHAGTGGNTIYF

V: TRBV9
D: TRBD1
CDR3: CASSPYGTGYYEQYF

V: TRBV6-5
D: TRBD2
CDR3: CASSFSGRGGETQYF

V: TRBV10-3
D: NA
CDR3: CAISDIQGRGGNTIYF

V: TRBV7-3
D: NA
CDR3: CASSFNRGYEQYF

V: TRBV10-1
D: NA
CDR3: CASTEEGSGNIQYF

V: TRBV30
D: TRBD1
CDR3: CAWSGQGPYEQYF

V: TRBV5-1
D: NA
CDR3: CASSLVAGGDTEAFF

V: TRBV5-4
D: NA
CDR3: CAMSSLYEQYF

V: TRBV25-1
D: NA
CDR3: CASSGSGVSSNEKLFF

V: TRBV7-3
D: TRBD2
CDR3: CASSLLGGGEVEQFF

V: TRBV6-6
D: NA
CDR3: CASISTGSYEQYF

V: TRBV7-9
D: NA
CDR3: CASSSLTGPQETQYF

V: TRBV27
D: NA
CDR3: CASSLFPPMGGMTGELFF

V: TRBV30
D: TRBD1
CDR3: CACPTGGSSEAFF

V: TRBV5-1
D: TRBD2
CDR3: CASSSTGTGLAGTGELFF

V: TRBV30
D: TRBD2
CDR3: CASRSPRLADIINYNEQFF

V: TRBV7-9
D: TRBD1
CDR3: CASTLTGAGNTIYF

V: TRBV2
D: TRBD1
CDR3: CASSTTGWVETQYF